Each of the 21 T cell receptor beta chains below was sequenced from the same sample in a study of graft-versus-host responses after intestinal transplantation. Only in-frame clones appear in the TCRdb table, and some are missing; sequencing was by immunoSEQ multiplex PCR. The sample includes some 120,000 clones, 90% to 95% of them seen just once. For these TCRs, the target antigens are not known. The specimen comprised unstimulated CD8+ T cells sorted from spleen or lymph node cells, sampled before transplant. Every receptor here comes from a human donor who was the organ donor for an intestinal transplant.

This clone has a handful of counts. CDR3 loop: CASSYGQAGNTEAFF. CDR3 nucleotides: TGTGCCAGTAGTTACGGACAGGCAGGGAACACTGAAGCTTTCTTT. The chain employs TRBV19 and TRBJ1-1; 7 bases agree with TRBD1. Germline CDR1 LNHDA, CDR2 SQIVND (reference sequence). Losses at the gene ends were 5 bases for V and 1 base for J; bases not matched to a gene: 7. This CDR3 is 15 amino acids long.

V is TRBV6-6 and J is TRBJ1-1, with a weak D call TRBD1 (6 bases). V was cut by 7 bases and J by 7 bases, with 25 bases left in between. Germline assignment: CDR1 MNHNY and CDR2 SVGAGI (reference sequence). This CDR3 has 16 amino acids. CDR3 in amino acids: CASTSQAVRGGIEAFF. The CDR3 bases are TGTGCCAGCACCTCCCAGGCGGTCAGGGGCGGAATTGAAGCTTTCTTT.

The chain links TRBV4-2 to TRBJ2-3; 11 nucleotides match TRBD2. Germline V lookup: CDR1 LGHNA, CDR2 YNFKEQ. Trimming at V came to 4 bases and at J to 1 base, leaving 16 bases not matched to a gene. The CDR3 contains 20 residues. The CDR3 loop is CASSLNRLAGRSGGTDTQYF. CDR3 DNA: TGTGCCAGCAGCCTGAACCGACTAGCGGGAAGGTCAGGGGGCACAGATACGCAGTATTTT.

The chain couples TRBV10-2 to TRBJ1-3; tentatively, D is TRBD1 (5 bases). Trimming stripped 4 bases from V and 1 base from J, with 8 bases between. This CDR3 has 14 residues. Per the germline V gene, CDR1 is WSHSY and CDR2 is SAAADI. This chain's CDR3 is CASSVGGSGNTIYF. CDR3 nucleotides: TGCGCCAGCAGTGTCGGGGGGTCTGGAAACACCATATATTTT.

The chain couples TRBV4-2 to TRBJ2-1, with D perhaps assigned TRBD1 or TRBD2 (5 bases each). From germline, CDR1 is LGHNA and CDR2 YNFKEQ. This CDR3 region has 12 residues. Trimming removed 0 bases from V and 12 bases from J, with 9 bases in between. The DNA of the CDR3 is TGTGCCAGCAGCCAAGATTGGGGGAGGCAGTTCTTC. Protein: CASSQDWGRQFF.

The chain uses TRBV6-1 and TRBJ1-1; D is unclear. Germline V gene lookup returns CDR1 MNHNS and CDR2 SASEGT. The CDR3 consists of 9 residues. Trimming cost V 2 bases and J 13 bases, with 5 bases left between them. This CDR3 reads CASSEMGFF. For the CDR3, the DNA is TGTGCCAGCAGTGAAATGGGTTTCTTT.

The chain has TRBV19 and TRBJ2-7; 8 nucleotides match TRBD1. Looked up from germline, CDR1 is LNHDA and CDR2 is SQIVND (reference sequence). The CDR3 length is 15 residues. V was pared by 0 bases and J by 3 bases, with 4 bases of the junction left unmatched. CDR3 residues: CASSIETGEDYEQYF. The CDR3 nucleotides are TGTGCCAGTAGTATAGAGACAGGGGAAGACTACGAGCAGTACTTC.

The chain recombines TRBV5-6 with TRBJ2-5; 7 nucleotides align to TRBD2. V shed 2 bases and J 3 bases; nucleotides not matched to a gene: 4. The CDR3 extends over 14 amino acids. Germline CDR1 and CDR2: SGHDT and YYEEEE. The CDR3 nucleotides are TGTGCCAGCAGCTTTGGTACTAGCGAAGAGACCCAGTACTTC. This translates into CASSFGTSEETQYF.

The J gene is TRBJ2-7, the V gene TRBV7-7; D gene uncertain. The V gene's germline CDR1 is SSHAT and CDR2 FNYEAQ (reference sequence). The CDR3 runs to 13 residues. The V end was cut by 5 bases, the J end by 1 base, with 9 bases between. The CDR3 sequence is CASSQGDSYEQYF. CDR3 in DNA: TGTGCCAGCAGCCAAGGCGATTCCTACGAGCAGTACTTC.

The genes are TRBV10-1 and TRBJ2-4; tentative D call: TRBD2 (5 bases). Germline CDR1 reads WNHNN; CDR2 reads SYGVQD (reference sequence). Between the trimmed V and J ends, which lost 7 bases and 3 bases, there was a span of 13 bases. The CDR3 sequence is 14 residues long. CDR3 DNA: TGCGCCAGCATGAGGTCTCGGGACAAAAACATTCAGTACTTC. Translating it yields CASMRSRDKNIQYF.

The chain is built from TRBV6-1 and TRBJ1-1; TRBD1 is a possible D gene (6 bases). Trimming stripped 5 bases from V and 8 bases from J, with 15 bases between. This CDR3 has 13 amino acids. The germline V gene has CDR1 MNHNS and CDR2 SASEGT. CDR3 amino acids: CASSPWEGGEAFF. For the CDR3, the DNA is TGTGCCAGCAGTCCCTGGGAGGGGGGGGAAGCTTTCTTT.

V usage is TRBV4-3 and J usage is TRBJ2-7; the match to TRBD2 covers 12 bases. The CDR3 is 14 residues long. Germline trimming cut 4 bases from V and 2 bases from J; bases unmatched to any gene: 0. Germline V gene lookup returns CDR1 LGHNA and CDR2 YSLEER. CDR3 nucleotide sequence: TGCGCCAGCAGCCCTAGCGGGAGGGCCTACGAGCAGTACTTC. Protein product: CASSPSGRAYEQYF.

The chain has TRBV27 and TRBJ1-1, with D possibly being TRBD1 (5 bases). The CDR3 spans 13 residues. V lost 8 bases and J lost 5, with 15 bases in between. The germline gives CDR1 MNHEY, CDR2 SMNVEV (reference sequence). DNA for the CDR3: TGTGCCAGCTCGATCGGGGGAGGGACTGAAGCTTTCTTT. Translated, it gives CASSIGGGTEAFF.

V usage is TRBV7-2 and J usage is TRBJ2-1, with D unclear. Germline V gives CDR1 SGHTA, CDR2 FQGNSA. This CDR3 is 12 amino acids long. The germline V and J ends were trimmed by 1 base and 7 bases, with 5 bases remaining between them. The CDR3 protein is CASSLVRNEQFF. The DNA for the CDR3 is TGTGCCAGCAGCTTAGTAAGGAATGAGCAGTTCTTC.

This clone has more than one count but fewer than ten. The CDR3 sequence: CASSIAAGGLSGYTF. CDR3 coding DNA: TGTGCCAGTAGTATCGCCGCAGGGGGTCTCTCCGGCTACACCTTC. The V gene is TRBV19, the J gene TRBJ1-2; 7 nucleotides match TRBD1. Germline CDR1 and CDR2: LNHDA and SQIVND (reference sequence). V was pared by 3 bases and J by 8 bases, with 12 bases of the junction left unmatched. The CDR3 contains 15 residues.

This sequence joins TRBV19 and TRBJ1-5; 7 bases map to TRBD1. Looked up from germline, CDR1 is LNHDA and CDR2 is SQIVND (reference sequence). This CDR3 has 16 amino acids. With 6 bases clipped from V and 0 bases from J, the junction kept 8 bases outside the gene matches. The DNA of the CDR3 is TGTGCCAGTAGCAAAACAGGGGTTAGTAGCAATCAGCCCCAGCATTTT. This gives the protein CASSKTGVSSNQPQHF.

The chain employs TRBV18 and TRBJ2-1; D gene unclear. CDR1 and CDR2 from the germline V gene are KGHSH and LQKENI. This CDR3 contains 9 residues. V lost 6 bases and J lost 8, with 2 bases in between. The DNA for the CDR3 is TGTGCCAGCTCGGATGAGCAGTTCTTC. It specifies CASSDEQFF. The whole variable domain, remainder taken from reference TRBV18 and TRBJ2-1, is NAGVMQNPRHLVRRRGQEARLRCSPMKGHSHVYWYRQLPEEGLKFMVYLQKENIIDESGMPKERFSAEFPKEGPSILRIQQVVRGDSAAYFCASSDEQFFGPGTRLTVL.

This chain joins TRBV5-1 and TRBJ2-3; D unclear. V dropped 0 bases and J dropped 1 base, with 6 bases sitting between them. CDR1 is SGHRS, CDR2 YFSETQ, per germline. This CDR3 is built from 14 residues. CDR3 residues: CASSLVKGTDTQYF. The CDR3 coding sequence is TGCGCCAGCAGCTTGGTGAAGGGCACAGATACGCAGTATTTT.

This chain uses TRBV7-9 with TRBJ2-7; maybe TRBD1 (6 bases). The V end was cut by 4 bases, the J end by 6 bases, with 19 bases between. There are 15 residues in the CDR3. Germline CDR1 and CDR2: SEHNR and FQNEAQ (reference sequence). CDR3 in DNA: TGTGCCAGCAGCTCCGAAGGGGGAAGGGAACCCGAGCAGTACTTC. Amino acids: CASSSEGGREPEQYF. The full variable domain, with the rest looked up from reference TRBV7-9 and TRBJ2-7, is DTGVSQNPRHKITKRGQNVTFRCDPISEHNRLYWYRQTLGQGPEFLTYFQNEAQLEKSRLLSDRFSAERPKGSFSTLEIQRTEQGDSAMYLCASSSEGGREPEQYFGPGTRLTVT.

This rearrangement joins TRBV28 to TRBJ2-2; D is perhaps TRBD1 (6 bases). Germline loops: CDR1 MDHEN, CDR2 SYDVKM. This CDR3 contains 15 residues. V gave up 3 bases and J gave up 5 bases, with 13 bases separating them. The DNA of the CDR3 is TGTGCCAGCAGTTTGGCAGGGGAAAGGACCGGGGAGCTGTTTTTT. Its translation: CASSLAGERTGELFF.

The J gene is TRBJ2-1, the V gene TRBV10-1, with a weak D call TRBD2 (5 bases). The CDR3 loop spans 15 amino acids. Germline V gene lookup returns CDR1 WNHNN and CDR2 SYGVQD (reference sequence). V was pared by 2 bases and J by 1 base, with 9 bases between. The CDR3: CASSELAWSYNEQFF. The CDR3 DNA reads as TGCGCCAGCAGTGAGCTAGCATGGTCCTACAATGAGCAGTTCTTC.